Below, 27 T cell receptor beta chains from the same sample are listed, as sequenced in a study of T cells after yellow fever vaccination. TCRdb re-called the 5' RACE reads with MiXCR, one entry per CDR3 protein. Among around 310,000 distinct CDR3 sequences listed, 4% to 5.5% were seen once. The specimen comprised PBMCs, sampled 15 days after the yellow fever booster vaccination. The receptor set was obtained from a man aged 18-30 years who received the YFV17D yellow fever vaccine.

The table lists this clonotype with a few counts. V gene TRBV7-9 combines with J gene TRBJ1-1, with unresolved D. The ends were cut back, 1 base at V and 3 bases at J, with 12 bases in the middle. Per germline, CDR1 SEHNR and CDR2 FQNEAQ (reference sequence). CDR3 size: 15 residues. The CDR3 here is CASSLGIRTDTEAFF. As DNA, the CDR3 is TGTGCCAGCAGCTTAGGAATTCGGACTGACACTGAAGCTTTCTTT.

This clonotype was picked up a small number of times. The chain combines TRBV27 with TRBJ1-5; TRBD1 is a possible D gene (5 bases). CDR3 size: 12 residues. Per the germline V gene, CDR1 is MNHEY and CDR2 is SMNVEV (reference sequence). Trimming removed 7 bases from V and 6 bases from J, with 10 bases in between. The CDR3 sequence: CASMGEGQPQHF. DNA for the CDR3: TGTGCCAGCATGGGGGAGGGTCAGCCCCAGCATTTT.

The table lists this clonotype with many counts. The chain couples TRBV9 to TRBJ2-1, with 7 bases identical to TRBD1. CDR3 length equals 13 residues. Looked up from germline, CDR1 is SGDLS and CDR2 is YYNGEE. J gave up 10 bases and V 3 bases, and 7 bases lay outside the gene matches. The CDR3 region has the DNA TGTGCCAGCAGCGCCACAGGGGATCGGGAGCAGTTCTTC. It codes for CASSATGDREQFF.

This clonotype was found a few times. The germline gene is not matched at one end of the junction; a read error may be the cause. The rearrangement uses TRBV13 and TRBJ2-1; 11 bases line up with TRBD2. In germline, CDR1 is PRHDT, CDR2 FYEKMQ (reference sequence). This CDR3 is 16 amino acids long. CDR3 in amino acids: CASSLGLGLADNEQFF. As DNA, the CDR3 is TGTGCCAGCAGTTTAGGTCTGGGACTAGCGGACAATGAGCAGTTCTTC. Drawing the rest from reference TRBV13 and TRBJ2-1, the complete variable domain is AAGVIQSPRHLIKEKRETATLKCYPIPRHDTVYWYQQGPGQDPQFLISFYEKMQSDKGSIPDRFSAQQFSDYHSELNMSSLELGDSALYFCASSLGLGLADNEQFFGPGTRLTVL.

This clonotype was observed many times. The chain employs TRBV29-1 and TRBJ1-1, with TRBD1 as a possible D gene (6 bases). With 7 bases removed from V and 6 bases from J, the gap between germline ends came to 18 bases. CDR1 is SQVTM, CDR2 ANQGSEA, per germline. CDR3 length: 13 residues. CDR3 sequence reads: CSGGGPRSSEAFF. Written as DNA, the CDR3 is TGCAGCGGAGGGGGACCCCGCTCCTCTGAAGCTTTCTTT.

Many counts were recorded for this clonotype. The chain uses TRBV12-3 or TRBV12-4 and TRBJ1-1; D uncertain. CDR3 size: 15 residues. V dropped 1 base and J dropped 0 bases, with 9 bases sitting between them. CDR3 region: CASSLGLYMNTEAFF. The CDR3 DNA follows: TGTGCCAGCAGTTTAGGTCTGTACATGAACACTGAAGCTTTCTTT.

This clonotype was found many times. V usage is TRBV12-3 or TRBV12-4 and J usage is TRBJ2-2; D is undetermined. The CDR3 has 14 amino acids. V dropped 3 bases and J dropped 1 base, with 6 bases sitting between them. The CDR3 loop reads CASSLDLNTGELFF. Written as DNA, the CDR3 is TGTGCCAGCAGTTTGGACCTGAACACCGGGGAGCTGTTTTTT.

The sample holds many counts of this clonotype. The J gene is TRBJ1-4, the V gene TRBV4-2; 7 bases are a match to TRBD1. Germline V gene sequence: CDR1 LGHNA, CDR2 YNFKEQ. V was clipped by 4 bases and J by 8 bases; unmatched bases: 4. CDR3 length equals 13 residues. Written as DNA, the CDR3 is TGTGCCAGCAGCCCCAGGGGGGACGAAAAACTGTTTTTT. Translated: CASSPRGDEKLFF.

The sample holds a few counts of this clonotype. The chain uses TRBV7-2 and TRBJ2-3; 9 nucleotides agree with TRBD2. The CDR3 totals 18 residues. J lost 2 bases, V lost 1 base, and 10 bases had no gene match. CDR1 SGHTA and CDR2 FQGNSA come from the germline V gene. The CDR3 region has the DNA TGTGCCAGCAGCTTAGAAGGATCCGCGGGGGGGAACACAGATACGCAGTATTTT. Amino acids: CASSLEGSAGGNTDTQYF.

This clonotype was recorded at least ten times. V gene TRBV20-1 combines with J gene TRBJ1-2, with 10 positions matching TRBD1. Germline CDR1 DFQATT, CDR2 SNEGSKA (reference sequence). The CDR3 has 15 amino acids. V shed 0 bases and J 2 bases; nucleotides not matched to a gene: 3. The CDR3 coding sequence is TGCAGTGCTAGAGATGGGGACAGGGGAAACTATGGCTACACCTTC. Protein: CSARDGDRGNYGYTF.

The sample holds many counts of this clonotype. The chain has TRBV20-1 and TRBJ2-2; D perhaps matches TRBD2 (6 bases). V was trimmed by 6 bases and J by 2 bases, leaving 10 bases between them. The CDR3 has 13 amino acids. Germline CDR1 DFQATT, CDR2 SNEGSKA (reference sequence). The CDR3 DNA reads TGCAGTGCAGCCGGGACTAACACCGGGGAGCTGTTTTTT. As protein: CSAAGTNTGELFF.

This clonotype occurred a few times. The chain joins TRBV12-3 or TRBV12-4 to TRBJ2-6; TRBD2 matches 7 bases. Trimming at V came to 7 bases and at J to 1 base, leaving 4 bases not matched to a gene. The CDR3 runs to 15 residues. The CDR3: CASNLGGSGANVLTF. CDR3 nucleotide sequence: TGTGCCAGCAACTTGGGAGGGTCTGGGGCCAACGTCCTGACTTTC.

This clonotype was counted many times. The chain links TRBV20-1 to TRBJ2-3, with a weak D call TRBD2 (5 bases). Germline CDR1 is DFQATT and CDR2 is SNEGSKA (reference sequence). The CDR3 extends over 14 amino acids. V was trimmed by 6 bases and J by 4 bases, leaving 17 bases between them. The CDR3 is CSATSRLSADTQYF. The CDR3 nucleotides are TGCAGTGCCACCTCCCGACTATCGGCAGATACGCAGTATTTT.

V usage is TRBV4-2 and J usage is TRBJ2-3; 9 bases are a match to TRBD1. CDR1 and CDR2 (germline): LGHNA, YNFKEQ. Germline trimming cut 0 bases from V and 3 bases from J; bases unmatched to any gene: 1. The CDR3 spans 15 residues. This CDR3 is CASSQDGQGTDTQYF. DNA of the CDR3: TGTGCCAGCAGCCAAGATGGACAGGGGACAGATACGCAGTATTTT.

This clonotype has just a few counts. The V and J genes are TRBV2 and TRBJ2-1; 7 bases agree with TRBD1. Germline V lookup: CDR1 SNHLY, CDR2 FYNNEI. The CDR3 is 15 amino acids. J gave up 6 bases and V 6 bases, and 11 bases lay outside the gene matches. The CDR3 DNA follows: TGTGCCAGCAGCCGCGACAGGGATATTTTCAATGAGCAGTTCTTC. It codes for CASSRDRDIFNEQFF.

The table lists this clonotype with a few counts. The genes are TRBV10-3 and TRBJ2-3; TRBD2 agrees at 8 bases. The V segment lost 6 bases and the J segment 6 bases; nucleotides outside the gene matches: 11. From germline, CDR1 is ENHRY and CDR2 SYGVKD. This CDR3 spans 15 amino acids. This CDR3 is CAIRSYGGAMDTQYF. The CDR3 DNA follows: TGTGCCATCAGGAGTTACGGGGGGGCCATGGATACGCAGTATTTT.

This clonotype was detected ten times or more. This chain joins TRBV5-6 and TRBJ2-1; 8 bases fit TRBD1. Germline V lookup: CDR1 SGHDT, CDR2 YYEEEE. After removal of 0 bases from V and 2 bases from J, the junction contained 13 bases not matched to a gene. This CDR3 spans 19 amino acids. CDR3 DNA: TGTGCCAGCAGCTTGGAATCACCCCTAGGACAGGGCACCTACAATGAGCAGTTCTTC. This translates into CASSLESPLGQGTYNEQFF. Filled out from reference TRBV5-6 and TRBJ2-1, the complete variable domain reads DAGVTQSPTHLIKTRGQQVTLRCSPKSGHDTVSWYQQALGQGPQFIFQYYEEEERQRGNFPDRFSGHQFPNYSSELNVNALLLGDSALYLCASSLESPLGQGTYNEQFFGPGTRLTVL.

This clonotype appeared a few times. The chain employs TRBV10-3 and TRBJ2-1; 14 positions match TRBD2. The germline V gene has CDR1 ENHRY and CDR2 SYGVKD. The CDR3 contains 18 residues. The V segment lost 4 bases and the J segment 8 bases; nucleotides outside the gene matches: 13. CDR3 coding DNA: TGTGCCATCAGTGGACTAGCGGGGGGGCCCATGAATATAGATGAGCAGTTCTTC. It codes for CAISGLAGGPMNIDEQFF.

The rearrangement links TRBV7-3 to TRBJ1-1, with D possibly TRBD1 on 5 matching bases. Deletions cut 10 bases from V and 2 bases from J, with 14 bases between. The CDR3 length is 13 residues. CDR1 and CDR2 (germline): SGHTA, FQGTGA. This chain's CDR3 is CATLGHANTEAFF. In nucleotides, the CDR3 is TGTGCCACCTTAGGACACGCTAACACTGAAGCTTTCTTT.

This clonotype was seen ten or more times. The genes are TRBV7-2 and TRBJ1-2, with D perhaps TRBD1 (5 bases). In germline, CDR1 is SGHTA, CDR2 FQGNSA. This CDR3 region has 14 residues. The V end lost 2 bases, the J end lost 4 bases, and 11 bases lay between the germline ends. In DNA, the CDR3 is TGTGCCAGCAGCTTAAACCTCGGGGGCTATGGCTACACCTTC. Translated: CASSLNLGGYGYTF.

The gene calls are TRBV4-2 and TRBJ2-5; 10 nucleotides align to TRBD2. The ends lost 4 bases at V and 3 bases at J; junction bases unmatched: 8. The CDR3 totals 16 residues. Germline assignment: CDR1 LGHNA and CDR2 YNFKEQ. The CDR3 protein is CASSLRTSGWEETQYF. CDR3 sequence (DNA): TGTGCCAGCAGCCTTCGGACTAGCGGTTGGGAAGAGACCCAGTACTTC.

This clonotype was counted between two and nine times. The chain links TRBV14 to TRBJ2-3; D remains ambiguous. Germline assignment: CDR1 SGHDN and CDR2 FVKESK. This CDR3 is 16 amino acids long. V lost 3 bases, J lost 3 bases, and 16 bases lay in between. This chain's CDR3 is CASSQHQTTVTDTQYF. CDR3 bases: TGTGCCAGCAGCCAGCACCAGACCACGGTTACAGATACGCAGTATTTT.

This clonotype occurred many times. The chain carries TRBV27 and TRBJ1-4; 10 bases fit TRBD1. This CDR3 comprises 14 residues. The junction had 10 bases not matched to a gene; V was cut back by 11 bases and J by 7 bases. The V gene's germline CDR1 is MNHEY and CDR2 SMNVEV (reference sequence). This CDR3 reads CAAGEDRGSEKLFF. The CDR3 DNA reads TGTGCCGCTGGTGAGGACAGGGGGAGTGAAAAACTGTTTTTT.

The gene calls are TRBV10-3 and TRBJ2-5; weak D call: TRBD1 (7 bases). Trimming removed 3 bases from V and 7 bases from J, with 15 bases in between. This CDR3 comprises 14 residues. CDR1 is ENHRY, CDR2 SYGVKD, per germline. As DNA, the CDR3 is TGTGCCATCAGTGACCAGGGGGGCGTTGCGACCCAGTACTTC. This codes for CAISDQGGVATQYF.

Regarding this clonotype: One end of the junction fails to match germline, which may point to a read error. The chain employs TRBV5-4 and TRBJ2-7; 9 bases are a match to TRBD1. Germline V gene data show CDR1 as SGHNT and CDR2 as YYREEE (reference sequence). The CDR3 extends over 13 amino acids. This CDR3 is CAGSWGTGSEQYF. CDR3 coding DNA: TGTGCCGGCAGCTGGGGGACAGGGAGCGAGCAGTACTTC.

Only a few counts were recorded for this clonotype. V gene TRBV6-1 combines with J gene TRBJ2-1; tentatively, D is TRBD2 (5 bases). The CDR3 runs 12 residues. The V end was cut by 7 bases, the J end by 2 bases, with 6 bases between. Germline CDR1 is MNHNS and CDR2 is SASEGT. DNA of the CDR3: TGTGCCAGCAAGGAGGCCTACAATGAGCAGTTCTTC. It codes for CASKEAYNEQFF.

This clonotype was seen ten or more times. The chain uses TRBV20-1 and TRBJ2-3; 9 positions agree with TRBD1. V shed 3 bases and J 2 bases; nucleotides not matched to a gene: 6. The CDR3 runs to 15 residues. In germline, CDR1 is DFQATT, CDR2 SNEGSKA (reference sequence). Here the CDR3 DNA reads TGCAGTGCTAGGGCCGACAGGGGGTTCACAGATACGCAGTATTTT. It encodes CSARADRGFTDTQYF.